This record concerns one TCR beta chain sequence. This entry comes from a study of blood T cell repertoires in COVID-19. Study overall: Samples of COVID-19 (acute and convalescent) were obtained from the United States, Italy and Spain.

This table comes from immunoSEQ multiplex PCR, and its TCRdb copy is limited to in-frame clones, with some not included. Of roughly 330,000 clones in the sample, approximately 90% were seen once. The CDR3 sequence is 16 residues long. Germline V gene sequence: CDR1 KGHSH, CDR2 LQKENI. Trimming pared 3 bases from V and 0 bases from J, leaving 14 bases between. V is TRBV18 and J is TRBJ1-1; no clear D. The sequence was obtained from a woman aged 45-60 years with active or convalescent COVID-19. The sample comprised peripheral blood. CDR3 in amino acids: CASSPHPPHVNTEAFF. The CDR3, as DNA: TGTGCCAGCTCACCCCACCCCCCACACGTGAACACTGAAGCTTTCTTT. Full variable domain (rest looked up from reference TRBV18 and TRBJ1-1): NAGVMQNPRHLVRRRGQEARLRCSPMKGHSHVYWYRQLPEEGLKFMVYLQKENIIDESGMPKERFSAEFPKEGPSILRIQQVVRGDSAAYFCASSPHPPHVNTEAFFGQGTRLTVV.